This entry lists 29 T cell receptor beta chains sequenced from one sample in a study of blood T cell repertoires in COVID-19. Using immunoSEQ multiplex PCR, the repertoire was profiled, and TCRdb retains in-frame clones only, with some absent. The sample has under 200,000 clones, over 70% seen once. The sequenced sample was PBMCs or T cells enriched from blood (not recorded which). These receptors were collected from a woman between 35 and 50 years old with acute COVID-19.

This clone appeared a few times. Here the CDR3 DNA reads TGTGCCTGGAGTGGCTGGGGGGGGAGAGGGGGTGTTGGCGCTTTCTTT. Its protein is CAWSGWGGRGGVGAFF. The chain combines TRBV30 with TRBJ1-1; D is perhaps TRBD1 (6 bases). The germline V and J ends were trimmed by 1 base and 11 bases, with 26 bases remaining between them. This CDR3 has 16 residues. CDR1 is GTSNPN and CDR2 is SVGIG in the germline V gene (reference sequence). Full variable domain (outside the CDR3, taken from reference TRBV30 and TRBJ1-1): SQTIHQWPATLVQPVGSPLSLECTVEGTSNPNLYWYRQAAGRGLQLLFYSVGIGQISSEVPQNLSASRPQDRQFILSSKKLLLSDSGFYLCAWSGWGGRGGVGAFFGQGTRLTVV.

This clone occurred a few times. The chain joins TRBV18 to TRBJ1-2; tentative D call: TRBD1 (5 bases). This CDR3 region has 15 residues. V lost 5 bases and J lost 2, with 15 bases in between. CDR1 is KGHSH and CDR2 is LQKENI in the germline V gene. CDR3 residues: CASSLGREWNYGYTF. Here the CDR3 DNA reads TGTGCCAGCTCATTAGGCAGGGAATGGAACTATGGCTACACCTTC. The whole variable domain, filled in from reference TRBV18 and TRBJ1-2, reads NAGVMQNPRHLVRRRGQEARLRCSPMKGHSHVYWYRQLPEEGLKFMVYLQKENIIDESGMPKERFSAEFPKEGPSILRIQQVVRGDSAAYFCASSLGREWNYGYTFGSGTRLTVV.

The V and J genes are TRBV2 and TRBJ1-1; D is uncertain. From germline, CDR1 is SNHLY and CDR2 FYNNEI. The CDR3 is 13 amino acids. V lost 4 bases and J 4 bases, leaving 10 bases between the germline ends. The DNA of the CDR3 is TGTGCCAGCAGTGGGTCGGGGTTCACTGAAGCTTTCTTT. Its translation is CASSGSGFTEAFF.

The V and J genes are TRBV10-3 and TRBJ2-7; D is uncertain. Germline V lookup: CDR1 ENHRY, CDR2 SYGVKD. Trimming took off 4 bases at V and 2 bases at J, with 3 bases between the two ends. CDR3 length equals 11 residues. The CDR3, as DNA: TGTGCCATCAGTGGAGCCTACGAGCAGTACTTC. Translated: CAISGAYEQYF.

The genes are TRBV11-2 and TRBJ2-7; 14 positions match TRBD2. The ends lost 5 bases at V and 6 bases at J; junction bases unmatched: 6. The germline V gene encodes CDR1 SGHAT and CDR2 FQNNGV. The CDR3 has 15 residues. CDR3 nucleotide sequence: TGTGCCAGCAGCACGGGACTAGCGGGAGTTGGCGAGCAGTACGTC. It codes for CASSTGLAGVGEQYV.

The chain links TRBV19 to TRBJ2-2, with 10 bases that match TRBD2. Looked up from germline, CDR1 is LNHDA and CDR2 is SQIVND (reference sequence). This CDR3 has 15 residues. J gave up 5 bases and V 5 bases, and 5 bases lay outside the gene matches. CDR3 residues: CASSPGTSATGELFF. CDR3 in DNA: TGTGCCAGTAGTCCCGGGACTAGCGCAACCGGGGAGCTGTTTTTT.

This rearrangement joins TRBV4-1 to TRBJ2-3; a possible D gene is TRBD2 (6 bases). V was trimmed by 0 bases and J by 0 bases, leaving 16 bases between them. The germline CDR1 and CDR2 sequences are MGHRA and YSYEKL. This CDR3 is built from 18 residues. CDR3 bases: TGCGCCAGCAGCCAAGACCCGGACTATGGCGCCAGCACAGATACGCAGTATTTT. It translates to CASSQDPDYGASTDTQYF.

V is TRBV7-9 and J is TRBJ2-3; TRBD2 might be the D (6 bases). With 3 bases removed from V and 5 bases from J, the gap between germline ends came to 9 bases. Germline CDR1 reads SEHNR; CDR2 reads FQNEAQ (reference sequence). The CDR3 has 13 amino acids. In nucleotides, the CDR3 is TGTGCCAGCAGCTTGACCGGGGGAGATACGCAGTATTTT. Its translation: CASSLTGGDTQYF. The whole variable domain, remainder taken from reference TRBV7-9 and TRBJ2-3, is DTGVSQNPRHKITKRGQNVTFRCDPISEHNRLYWYRQTLGQGPEFLTYFQNEAQLEKSRLLSDRFSAERPKGSFSTLEIQRTEQGDSAMYLCASSLTGGDTQYFGPGTRLTVL.

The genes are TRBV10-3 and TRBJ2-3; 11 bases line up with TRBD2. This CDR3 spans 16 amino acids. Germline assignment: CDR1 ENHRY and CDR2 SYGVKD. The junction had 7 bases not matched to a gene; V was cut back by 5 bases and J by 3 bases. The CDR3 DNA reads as TGTGCCATCAGTCATATAGCGGGAGGGCCGACAGATACGCAGTATTTT. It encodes CAISHIAGGPTDTQYF.

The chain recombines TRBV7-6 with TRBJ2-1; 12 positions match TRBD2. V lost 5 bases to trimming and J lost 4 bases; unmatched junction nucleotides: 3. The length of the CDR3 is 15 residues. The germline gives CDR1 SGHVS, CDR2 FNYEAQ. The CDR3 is CASSPTSGRYNEQFF. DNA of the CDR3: TGTGCCAGCAGCCCAACTAGCGGGAGGTACAATGAGCAGTTCTTC. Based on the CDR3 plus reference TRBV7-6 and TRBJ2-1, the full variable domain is GAGVSQSPRYKVTKRGQDVALRCDPISGHVSLYWYRQALGQGPEFLTYFNYEAQQDKSGLPNDRFSAERPEGSISTLTIQRTEQRDSAMYRCASSPTSGRYNEQFFGPGTRLTVL.

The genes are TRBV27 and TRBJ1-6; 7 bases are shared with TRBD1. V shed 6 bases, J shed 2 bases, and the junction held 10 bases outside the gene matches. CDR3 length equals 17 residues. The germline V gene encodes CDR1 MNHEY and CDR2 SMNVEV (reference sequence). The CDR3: CASSEGATRAYNSPLHF. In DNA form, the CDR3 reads TGTGCCAGCAGCGAGGGGGCCACCCGGGCCTATAATTCACCCCTCCACTTT.

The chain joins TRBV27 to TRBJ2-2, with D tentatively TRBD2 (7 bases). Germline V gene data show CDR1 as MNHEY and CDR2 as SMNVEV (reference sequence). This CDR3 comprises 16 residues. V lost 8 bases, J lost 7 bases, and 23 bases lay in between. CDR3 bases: TGTGCCAGCTCCTATTGGGCGGGGGCGCGGGGCGGGGAGCTGTTTTTT. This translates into CASSYWAGARGGELFF.

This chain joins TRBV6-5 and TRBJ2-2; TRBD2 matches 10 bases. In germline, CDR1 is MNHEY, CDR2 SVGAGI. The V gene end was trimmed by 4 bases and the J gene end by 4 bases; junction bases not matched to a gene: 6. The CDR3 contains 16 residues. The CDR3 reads CASSSGLAGVTGELFF. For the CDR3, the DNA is TGTGCCAGCAGTTCCGGGCTAGCGGGAGTCACCGGGGAGCTGTTTTTT.

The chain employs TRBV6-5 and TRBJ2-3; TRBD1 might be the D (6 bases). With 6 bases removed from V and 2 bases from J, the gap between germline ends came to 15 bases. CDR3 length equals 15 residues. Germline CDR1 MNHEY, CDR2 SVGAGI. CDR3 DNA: TGTGCCAGCAGACCTACAGGGTCCCCCACAGATACGCAGTATTTT. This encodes CASRPTGSPTDTQYF.

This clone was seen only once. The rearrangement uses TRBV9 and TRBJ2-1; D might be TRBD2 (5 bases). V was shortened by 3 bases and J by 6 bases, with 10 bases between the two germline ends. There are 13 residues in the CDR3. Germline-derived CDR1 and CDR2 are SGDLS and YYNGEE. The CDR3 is CASSAARGNEQFF. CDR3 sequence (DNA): TGTGCCAGCAGCGCCGCCCGGGGCAATGAGCAGTTCTTC.

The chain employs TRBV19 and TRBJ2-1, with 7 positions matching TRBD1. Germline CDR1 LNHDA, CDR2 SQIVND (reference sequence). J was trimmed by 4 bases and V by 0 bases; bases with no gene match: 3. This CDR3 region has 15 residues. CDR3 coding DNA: TGTGCCAGTAGTATAGAGACAGGGCTTTACAATGAGCAGTTCTTC. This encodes CASSIETGLYNEQFF.

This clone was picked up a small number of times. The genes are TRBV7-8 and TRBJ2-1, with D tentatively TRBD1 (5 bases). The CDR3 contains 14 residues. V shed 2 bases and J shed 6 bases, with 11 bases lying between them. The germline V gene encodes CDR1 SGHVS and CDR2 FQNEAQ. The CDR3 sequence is CASSLWPGRNEQFF. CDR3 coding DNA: TGTGCCAGCAGCTTATGGCCAGGGCGCAATGAGCAGTTCTTC.

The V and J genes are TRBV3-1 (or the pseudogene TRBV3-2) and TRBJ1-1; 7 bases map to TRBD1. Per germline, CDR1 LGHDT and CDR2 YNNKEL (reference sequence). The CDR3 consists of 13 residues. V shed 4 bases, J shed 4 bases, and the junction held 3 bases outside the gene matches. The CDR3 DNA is TGTGCCAGCAGCCCCAGGGGGGCCACTGAAGCTTTCTTT. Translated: CASSPRGATEAFF.

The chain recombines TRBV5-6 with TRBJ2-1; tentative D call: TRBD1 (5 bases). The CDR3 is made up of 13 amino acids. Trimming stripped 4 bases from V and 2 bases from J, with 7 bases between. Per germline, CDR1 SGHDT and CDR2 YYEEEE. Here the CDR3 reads CASSLGAYNEQFF. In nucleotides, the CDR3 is TGTGCCAGCAGCCTAGGGGCCTACAATGAGCAGTTCTTC.

The CDR3 DNA sequence: TGTGCCAGCAGCTTAGTAAGGTCCGGCAGGGTCCACGAGCAGTACTTC. Amino acids: CASSLVRSGRVHEQYF. The chain couples TRBV7-8 to TRBJ2-7, with D possibly being TRBD1 (5 bases). The CDR3 loop spans 16 amino acids. Trimming took 1 base from V and 5 from J, leaving 18 bases between them. Germline V gene lookup returns CDR1 SGHVS and CDR2 FQNEAQ.

The CDR3 loop reads CASSLTSGTDNEQFF. The CDR3 bases are TGTGCCAGCAGCCTGACTAGCGGTACAGACAATGAGCAGTTCTTC. The chain couples TRBV7-3 to TRBJ2-1, with 9 positions matching TRBD2. Germline values: CDR1 SGHTA, CDR2 FQGTGA. Trimming took 5 bases from V and 5 from J; bases not matched to a gene: 7. The CDR3 runs 15 residues. Variable domain in full (rest from reference TRBV7-3 and TRBJ2-1): GAGVSQTPSNKVTEKGKYVELRCDPISGHTALYWYRQSLGQGPEFLIYFQGTGAADDSGLPNDRFFAVRPEGSVSTLKIQRTERGDSAVYLCASSLTSGTDNEQFFGPGTRLTVL.

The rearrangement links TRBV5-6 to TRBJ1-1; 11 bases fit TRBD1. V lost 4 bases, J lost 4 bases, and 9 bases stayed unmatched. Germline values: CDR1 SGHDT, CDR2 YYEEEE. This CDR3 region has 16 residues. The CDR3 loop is CASSQRDRGESTEAFF. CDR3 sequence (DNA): TGTGCCAGCAGCCAACGGGACAGGGGGGAAAGCACTGAAGCTTTCTTT.

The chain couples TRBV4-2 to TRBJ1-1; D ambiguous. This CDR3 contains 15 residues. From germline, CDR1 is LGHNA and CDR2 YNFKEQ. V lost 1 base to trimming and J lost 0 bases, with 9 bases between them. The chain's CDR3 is CASSQVVNMNTEAFF. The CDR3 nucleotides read TGTGCCAGCAGCCAAGTCGTAAACATGAACACTGAAGCTTTCTTT.

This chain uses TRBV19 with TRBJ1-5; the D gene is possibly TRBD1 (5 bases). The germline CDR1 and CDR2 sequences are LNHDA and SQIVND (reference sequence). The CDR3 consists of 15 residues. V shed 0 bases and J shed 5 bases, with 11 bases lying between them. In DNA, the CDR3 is TGTGCCAGTAGTATAGATTTCAGGGTCCATCAGCCCCAGCATTTT. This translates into CASSIDFRVHQPQHF.

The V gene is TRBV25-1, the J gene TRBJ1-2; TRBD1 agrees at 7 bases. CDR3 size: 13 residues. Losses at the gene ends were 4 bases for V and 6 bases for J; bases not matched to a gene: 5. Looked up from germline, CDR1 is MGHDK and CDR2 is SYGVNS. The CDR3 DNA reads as TGTGCCAGCAGTGCCCGACAGGGAGATGGCTACACCTTC. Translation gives CASSARQGDGYTF.

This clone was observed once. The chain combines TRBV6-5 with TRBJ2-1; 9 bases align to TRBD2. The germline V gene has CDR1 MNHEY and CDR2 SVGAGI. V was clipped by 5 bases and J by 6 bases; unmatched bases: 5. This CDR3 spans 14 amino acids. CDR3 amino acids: CASSPPAGGNEQFF. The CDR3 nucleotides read TGTGCCAGCAGTCCCCCAGCGGGAGGCAATGAGCAGTTCTTC.

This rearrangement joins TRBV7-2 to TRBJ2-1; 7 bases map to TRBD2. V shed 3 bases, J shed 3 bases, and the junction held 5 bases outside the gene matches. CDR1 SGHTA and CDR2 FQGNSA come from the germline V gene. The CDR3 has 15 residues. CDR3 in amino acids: CASSLTSPRYNEQFF. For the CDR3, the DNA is TGTGCCAGCAGCTTGACTAGCCCCCGCTACAATGAGCAGTTCTTC.

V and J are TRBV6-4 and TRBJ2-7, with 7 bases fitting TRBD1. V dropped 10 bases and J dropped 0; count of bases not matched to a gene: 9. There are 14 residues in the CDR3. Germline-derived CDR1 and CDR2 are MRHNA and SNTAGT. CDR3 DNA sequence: TGTGCCACCACTCAGGACAGGACCTCCTACGAGCAGTACGTC. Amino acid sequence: CATTQDRTSYEQYV.

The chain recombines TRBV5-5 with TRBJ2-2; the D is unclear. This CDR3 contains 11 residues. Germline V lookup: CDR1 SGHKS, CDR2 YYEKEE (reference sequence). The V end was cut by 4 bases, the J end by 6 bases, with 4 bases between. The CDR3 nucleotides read TGTGCCAGCAGCCGGGCCGGGGAGCTGTTTTTT. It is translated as CASSRAGELFF.